Below, 6 T cell receptor beta chains from the same sample are listed, as sequenced in a study of early T cells in non-severe SARS-CoV-2 infection (dated by TCRdb to the early 2020s). Preparation of the library involved 5' RACE. The run used a NextSeq 500. TCRdb took the public reads, trimmed them with fastp at Q25, ran MiXCR for clone calling and kept in-frame beta chains. CDR3 protein duplicates are merged, each entry listing the most common genes and DNA. The sample table records roughly 68,000 distinct CDR3 sequences; over 4% of these occur just once. Together, the top ten hold 4.5% to 5.5% of the sample. The sequencing sample was made of whole blood. These receptors were taken from an adult who was a healthcare worker with PCR-confirmed SARS-CoV-2 infection or an uninfected control (not recorded which).

This clonotype appeared many times. This chain connects TRBV20-1 to TRBJ2-7; 10 bases fit TRBD2. V was clipped by 5 bases and J by 1 base; unmatched bases: 8. CDR3 length: 15 residues. CDR1 and CDR2 from the germline V gene are DFQATT and SNEGSKA (reference sequence). CDR3 region: CSAYPGLAVSYEQYF. DNA for the CDR3: TGCAGTGCTTACCCTGGACTAGCGGTATCCTACGAGCAGTACTTC.

This clonotype was picked up many times. CDR3 in amino acids: CASTQGSLTEAFF. In DNA, the CDR3 is TGTGCCAGCACACAGGGCTCATTGACTGAAGCTTTCTTT. V gene TRBV19 combines with J gene TRBJ1-1; D might be TRBD1 (6 bases). This CDR3 has 13 residues. V was shortened by 9 bases and J by 5 bases, with 16 bases between the two germline ends. Germline lookup yields CDR1 LNHDA and CDR2 SQIVND (reference sequence).

This clonotype was counted many times. In DNA form, the CDR3 reads TGCAGTGCTGACCCCCCTAGCGGCTTAGCCAAAAACATTCAGTACTTC. This encodes CSADPPSGLAKNIQYF. This chain joins TRBV20-1 and TRBJ2-4, with 7 nucleotides matching TRBD2. This CDR3 is 16 amino acids long. Germline CDR1 DFQATT, CDR2 SNEGSKA (reference sequence). The V and J ends lost 5 bases and 0 bases, in that order; junction bases with no gene match: 10.

This clonotype was recorded many times. The genes are TRBV27 and TRBJ2-1, with unresolved D. The CDR3 runs to 14 residues. Trimming pared 1 base from V and 0 bases from J, leaving 4 bases between. Germline V CDR1 and CDR2: MNHEY, SMNVEV (reference sequence). The CDR3 DNA sequence: TGTGCCAGCAGTTTATATATCTCCTACAATGAGCAGTTCTTC. This translates into CASSLYISYNEQFF.

The table lists this clonotype with a few counts. The gene calls are TRBV29-1 and TRBJ2-2; no definite D call. The V gene's germline CDR1 is SQVTM and CDR2 ANQGSEA. The CDR3 has 12 residues. Trimming cost V 6 bases and J 4 bases, with 9 bases left between them. The CDR3 DNA follows: TGCAGCGTGTCGTGGGGCACCGGGGAGCTGTTTTTT. Its translation is CSVSWGTGELFF.

Concerning this clonotype itself: A much bigger clone sits one base away, suggesting this may be a read error. V is TRBV11-2 and J is TRBJ2-1; D is unresolved. Deletions cut 3 bases from V and 9 bases from J, with 15 bases between. Per germline, CDR1 SGHAT and CDR2 FQNNGV. CDR3 length equals 14 residues. The CDR3 nucleotides read TGTGCCAGCAGCTTCGAGACATCAAACATTGAGCAGTTCTTC. Protein sequence: CASSFETSNIEQFF.